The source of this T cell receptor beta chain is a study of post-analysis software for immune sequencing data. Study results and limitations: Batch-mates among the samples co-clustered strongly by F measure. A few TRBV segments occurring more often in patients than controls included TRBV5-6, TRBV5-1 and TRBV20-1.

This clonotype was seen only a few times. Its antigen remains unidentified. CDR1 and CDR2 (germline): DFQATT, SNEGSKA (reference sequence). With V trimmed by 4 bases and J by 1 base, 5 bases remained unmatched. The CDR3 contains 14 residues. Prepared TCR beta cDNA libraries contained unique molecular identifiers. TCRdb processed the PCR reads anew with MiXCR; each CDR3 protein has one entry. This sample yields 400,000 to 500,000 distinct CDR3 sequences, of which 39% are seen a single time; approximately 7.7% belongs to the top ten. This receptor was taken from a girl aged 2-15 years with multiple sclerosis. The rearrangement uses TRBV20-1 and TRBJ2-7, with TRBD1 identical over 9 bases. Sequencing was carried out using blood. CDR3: CSAMDRGLSYEQYF. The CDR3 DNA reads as TGCAGTGCTATGGACAGGGGACTGTCCTACGAGCAGTACTTC.